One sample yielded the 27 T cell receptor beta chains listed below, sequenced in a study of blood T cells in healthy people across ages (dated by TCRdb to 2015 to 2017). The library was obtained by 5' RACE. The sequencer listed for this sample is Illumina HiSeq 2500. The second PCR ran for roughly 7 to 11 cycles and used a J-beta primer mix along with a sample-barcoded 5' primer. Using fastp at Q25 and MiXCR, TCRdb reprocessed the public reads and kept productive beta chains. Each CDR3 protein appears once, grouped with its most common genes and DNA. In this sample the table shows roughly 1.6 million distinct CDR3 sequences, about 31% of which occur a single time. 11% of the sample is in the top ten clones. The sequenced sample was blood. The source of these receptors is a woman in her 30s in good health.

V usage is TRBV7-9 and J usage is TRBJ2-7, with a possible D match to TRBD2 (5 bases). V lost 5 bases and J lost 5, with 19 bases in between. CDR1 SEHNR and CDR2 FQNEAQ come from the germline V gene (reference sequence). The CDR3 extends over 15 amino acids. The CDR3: CASSPNGELDDEQYF. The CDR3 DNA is TGTGCCAGCAGCCCAAACGGGGAGCTAGACGACGAGCAGTACTTC.

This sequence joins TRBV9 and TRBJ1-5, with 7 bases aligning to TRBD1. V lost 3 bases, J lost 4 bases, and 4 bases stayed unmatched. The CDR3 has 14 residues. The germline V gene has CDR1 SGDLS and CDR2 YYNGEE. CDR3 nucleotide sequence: TGTGCCAGCAGCGCGGGACAGTGGAATCAGCCCCAGCATTTT. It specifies CASSAGQWNQPQHF.

CDR3 sequence: CASSSRQGVDTQYF. CDR3 coding DNA: TGTGCCAGCAGCTCCCGGCAGGGAGTAGATACGCAGTATTTT. The chain joins TRBV13 to TRBJ2-3; D tentatively fits TRBD1 or TRBD2 (5 bases each). The V end was cut by 4 bases, the J end by 5 bases, with 13 bases between. This CDR3 has 14 residues. Germline V gene lookup returns CDR1 PRHDT and CDR2 FYEKMQ (reference sequence).

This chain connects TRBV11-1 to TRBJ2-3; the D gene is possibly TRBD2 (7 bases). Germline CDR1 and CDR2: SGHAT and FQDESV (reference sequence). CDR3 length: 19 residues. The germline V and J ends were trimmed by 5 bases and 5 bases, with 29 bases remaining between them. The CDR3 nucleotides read TGTGCCAGCAGCCCCAGGCCCCCACTAGTGGGGGGGCCCGGAGATACGCAGTATTTT. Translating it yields CASSPRPPLVGGPGDTQYF.

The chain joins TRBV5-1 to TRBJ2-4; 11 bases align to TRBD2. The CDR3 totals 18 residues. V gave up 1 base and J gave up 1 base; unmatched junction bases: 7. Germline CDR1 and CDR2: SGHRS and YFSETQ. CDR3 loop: CASSLWLAGGDAKNIQYF. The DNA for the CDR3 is TGCGCCAGCAGCTTGTGGCTAGCGGGAGGAGATGCCAAAAACATTCAGTACTTC. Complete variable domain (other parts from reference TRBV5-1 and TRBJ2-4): KAGVTQTPRYLIKTRGQQVTLSCSPISGHRSVSWYQQTPGQGLQFLFEYFSETQRNKGNFPGRFSGRQFSNSRSEMNVSTLELGDSALYLCASSLWLAGGDAKNIQYFGAGTRLSVL.

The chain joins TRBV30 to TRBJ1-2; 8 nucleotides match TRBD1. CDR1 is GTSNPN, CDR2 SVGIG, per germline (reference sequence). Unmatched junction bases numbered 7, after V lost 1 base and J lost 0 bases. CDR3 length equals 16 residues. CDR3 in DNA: TGTGCCTGGAGTGATGGACAGGGAACGACTAACTATGGCTACACCTTC. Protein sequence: CAWSDGQGTTNYGYTF. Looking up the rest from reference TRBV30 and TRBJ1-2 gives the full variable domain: SQTIHQWPATLVQPVGSPLSLECTVEGTSNPNLYWYRQAAGRGLQLLFYSVGIGQISSEVPQNLSASRPQDRQFILSSKKLLLSDSGFYLCAWSDGQGTTNYGYTFGSGTRLTVV.

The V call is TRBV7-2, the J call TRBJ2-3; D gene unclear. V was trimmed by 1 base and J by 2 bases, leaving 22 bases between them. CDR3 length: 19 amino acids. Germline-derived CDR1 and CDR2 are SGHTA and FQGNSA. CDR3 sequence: CASSLESGLVQTTTDTQYF. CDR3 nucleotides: TGTGCCAGCAGCTTAGAGTCAGGCCTAGTCCAGACCACCACAGATACGCAGTATTTT.

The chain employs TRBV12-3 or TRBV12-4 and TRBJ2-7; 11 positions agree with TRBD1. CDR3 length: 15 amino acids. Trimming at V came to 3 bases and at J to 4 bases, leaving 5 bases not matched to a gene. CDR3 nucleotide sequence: TGTGCCAGCAGTTTTTGGGGACAGGGGGGTTACGAGCAGTACTTC. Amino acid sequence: CASSFWGQGGYEQYF.

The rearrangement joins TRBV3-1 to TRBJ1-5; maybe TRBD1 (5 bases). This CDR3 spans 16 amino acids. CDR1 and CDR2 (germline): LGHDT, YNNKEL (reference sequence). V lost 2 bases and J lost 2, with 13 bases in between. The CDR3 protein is CASSQTGPRGNQPQHF. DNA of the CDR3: TGTGCCAGCAGCCAAACGGGACCCCGGGGCAATCAGCCCCAGCATTTT.

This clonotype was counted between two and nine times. The CDR3 nucleotides read TGTGCCAGCCAGGGGGGTGTCGGCTATGGCTACACCTTC. This encodes CASQGGVGYGYTF. The chain links TRBV6-1 to TRBJ1-2; TRBD1 aligns across 7 bases. This CDR3 is built from 13 residues. Looked up from germline, CDR1 is MNHNS and CDR2 is SASEGT. V dropped 8 bases and J dropped 4; count of bases not matched to a gene: 7.

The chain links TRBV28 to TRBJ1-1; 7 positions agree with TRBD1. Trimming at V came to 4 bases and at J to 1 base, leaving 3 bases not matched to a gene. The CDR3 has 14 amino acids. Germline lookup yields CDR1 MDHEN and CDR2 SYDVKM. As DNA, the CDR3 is TGTGCCAGCAGTTGGGGACAGCAGAACACTGAAGCTTTCTTT. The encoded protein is CASSWGQQNTEAFF.

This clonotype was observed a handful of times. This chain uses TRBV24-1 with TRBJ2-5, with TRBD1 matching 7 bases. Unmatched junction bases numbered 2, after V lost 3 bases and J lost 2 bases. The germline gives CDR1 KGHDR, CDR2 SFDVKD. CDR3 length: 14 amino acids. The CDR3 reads CATSDGDRQETQYF. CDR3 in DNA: TGTGCCACCAGTGATGGGGACAGACAAGAGACCCAGTACTTC.

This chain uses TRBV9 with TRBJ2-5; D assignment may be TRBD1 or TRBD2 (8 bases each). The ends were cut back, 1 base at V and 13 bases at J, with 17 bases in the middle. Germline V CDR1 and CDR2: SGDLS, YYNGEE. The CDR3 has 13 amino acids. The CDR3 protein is CASSVREGTGLYF. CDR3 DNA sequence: TGTGCCAGCAGCGTACGGGAGGGGACAGGCCTGTACTTC.

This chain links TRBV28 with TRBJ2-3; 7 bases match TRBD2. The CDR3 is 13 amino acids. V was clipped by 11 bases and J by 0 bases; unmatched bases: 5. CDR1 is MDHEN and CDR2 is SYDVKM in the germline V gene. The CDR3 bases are TGTGCCCTAGCGGCGGGGAGCACAGATACGCAGTATTTT. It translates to CALAAGSTDTQYF. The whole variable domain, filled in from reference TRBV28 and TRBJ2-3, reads DVKVTQSSRYLVKRTGEKVFLECVQDMDHENMFWYRQDPGLGLRLIYFSYDVKMKEKGDIPEGYSVSREKKERFSLILESASTNQTSMYLCALAAGSTDTQYFGPGTRLTVL.

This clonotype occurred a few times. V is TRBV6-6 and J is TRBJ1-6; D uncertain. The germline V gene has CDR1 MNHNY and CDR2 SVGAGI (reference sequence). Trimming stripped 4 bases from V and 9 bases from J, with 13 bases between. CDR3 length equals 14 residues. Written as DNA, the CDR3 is TGTGCCAGCAGTTCTCTCGGAACGGGTTCACCCCTCCACTTT. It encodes CASSSLGTGSPLHF.

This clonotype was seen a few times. The CDR3 is CATRGGSESADTQYF. Here the CDR3 DNA reads TGTGCCACTAGGGGCGGGAGTGAGTCCGCAGATACGCAGTATTTT. The genes are TRBV10-3 and TRBJ2-3, with 7 bases fitting TRBD2. J gave up 4 bases and V 10 bases, and 14 bases lay outside the gene matches. CDR3 length equals 15 residues. Germline CDR1 and CDR2: ENHRY and SYGVKD.

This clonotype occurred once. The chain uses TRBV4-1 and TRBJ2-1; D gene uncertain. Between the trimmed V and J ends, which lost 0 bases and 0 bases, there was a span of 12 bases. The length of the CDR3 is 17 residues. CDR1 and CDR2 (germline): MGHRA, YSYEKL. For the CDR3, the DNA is TGCGCCAGCAGCCAAGAACCAGCCACAAGCTCCTACAATGAGCAGTTCTTC. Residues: CASSQEPATSSYNEQFF.

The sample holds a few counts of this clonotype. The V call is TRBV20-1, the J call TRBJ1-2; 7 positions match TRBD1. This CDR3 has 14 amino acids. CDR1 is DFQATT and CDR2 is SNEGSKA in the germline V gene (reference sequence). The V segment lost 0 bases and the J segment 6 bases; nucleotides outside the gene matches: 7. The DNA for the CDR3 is TGCAGTGCTAGAGATCTCAGGGGGTATGATGGCTACACCTTC. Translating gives CSARDLRGYDGYTF.

The CDR3 region has the DNA TGTGCCAGCAGTTGGGGGGGGGCTGGGCAGCCCCAGCATTTT. The encoded protein is CASSWGGAGQPQHF. The genes are TRBV12-3 or TRBV12-4 and TRBJ1-5; TRBD1 might be the D (6 bases). Trimming shortened V by 4 bases and J by 7 bases, and 14 bases separated the two germline ends. The CDR3 spans 14 residues.

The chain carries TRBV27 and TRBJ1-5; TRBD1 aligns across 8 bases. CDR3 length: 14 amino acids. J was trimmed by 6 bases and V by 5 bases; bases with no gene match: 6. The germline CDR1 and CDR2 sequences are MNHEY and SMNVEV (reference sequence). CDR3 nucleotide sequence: TGTGCCAGCAGTCCCCAGGACAGGGTTCAGCCCCAGCATTTT. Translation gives CASSPQDRVQPQHF.

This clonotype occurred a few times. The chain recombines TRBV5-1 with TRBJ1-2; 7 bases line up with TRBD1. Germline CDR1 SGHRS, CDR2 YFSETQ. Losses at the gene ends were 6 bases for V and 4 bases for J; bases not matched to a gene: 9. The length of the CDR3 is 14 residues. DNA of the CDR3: TGCGCCAGCAAGCTAACAGGGGATGGCTATGGCTACACCTTC. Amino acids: CASKLTGDGYGYTF.

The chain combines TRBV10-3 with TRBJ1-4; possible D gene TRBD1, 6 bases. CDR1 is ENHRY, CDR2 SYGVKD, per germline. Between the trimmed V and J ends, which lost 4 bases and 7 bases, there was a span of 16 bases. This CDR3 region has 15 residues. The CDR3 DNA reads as TGTGCCATCAGTGTCGCCCAGGGGAGTGGTGAAAAACTGTTTTTT. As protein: CAISVAQGSGEKLFF.

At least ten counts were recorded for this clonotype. CDR3 protein: CASSQVGAYGEQYF. The CDR3 region has the DNA TGCGCCAGCAGCCAAGTAGGGGCGTATGGGGAGCAGTACTTC. The chain links TRBV4-1 to TRBJ2-7, with D perhaps TRBD1 (5 bases). Germline CDR1 MGHRA, CDR2 YSYEKL. CDR3 length equals 14 residues. V lost 1 base, J lost 7 bases, and 14 bases lay in between.

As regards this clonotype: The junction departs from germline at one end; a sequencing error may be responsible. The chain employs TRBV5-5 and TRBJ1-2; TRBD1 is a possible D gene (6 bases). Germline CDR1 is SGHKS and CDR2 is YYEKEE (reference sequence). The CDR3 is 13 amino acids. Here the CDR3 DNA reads TGTACCAGCAGCTTGGTGTCAGGGGATGGCTACACCTTC. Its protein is CTSSLVSGDGYTF.

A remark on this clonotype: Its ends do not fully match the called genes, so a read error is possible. DNA of the CDR3: TGTGCCAGCAGTCGCCGGGACCCGTCCTCCAATGAGCAGTTCTTC. Translated, it gives CASSRRDPSSNEQFF. This chain connects TRBV27 to TRBJ2-1, with D perhaps assigned TRBD1 or TRBD2 (5 bases each). Germline CDR1 reads MNHEY; CDR2 reads SMNVEV (reference sequence). CDR3 length: 15 residues.

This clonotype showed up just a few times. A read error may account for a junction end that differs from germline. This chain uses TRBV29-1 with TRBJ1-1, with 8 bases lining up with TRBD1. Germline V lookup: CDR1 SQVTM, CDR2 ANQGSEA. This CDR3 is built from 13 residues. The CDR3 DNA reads TGCAGCGTCGAAGAGACAGGGACAGGTTTAGCTTTCTTT. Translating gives CSVEETGTGLAFF.

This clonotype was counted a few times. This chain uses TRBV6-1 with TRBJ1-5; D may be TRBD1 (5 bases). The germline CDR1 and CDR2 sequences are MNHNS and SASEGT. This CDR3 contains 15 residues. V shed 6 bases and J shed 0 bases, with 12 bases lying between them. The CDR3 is CASRSQGFSNQPQHF. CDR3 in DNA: TGTGCCAGCAGATCCCAGGGATTTAGCAATCAGCCCCAGCATTTT.